The 18 T cell receptor beta chains presented below share a single source sample, sequenced in a study of identical twins. TCRdb analysed the 5' RACE reads with MiXCR anew, one entry per CDR3 protein. The sample includes 270,000 or so distinct CDR3 sequences, 6.5% to 9.5% seen only once; the top ten take less than 4%. Separately, the same data were catalogued under a study of yellow fever vaccine responses in identical twins.

Sequencing used CD8+ T cells sorted from blood. All receptors derive from a woman aged 18-30 years in good health.

This clonotype was counted between two and nine times. In DNA form, the CDR3 reads TGTGCCAGCAGCTCCAGTCTAGCGGGGGGCGAGAATGAGCAGTTCTTC. It yields the protein CASSSSLAGGENEQFF. The V call is TRBV6-1, the J call TRBJ2-1; TRBD2 agrees at 11 bases. V was pared by 6 bases and J by 7 bases, with 11 bases of the junction left unmatched. This CDR3 has 16 amino acids. CDR1 MNHNS and CDR2 SASEGT come from the germline V gene.

In this sample, this clonotype turned up many times. The chain links TRBV4-2 to TRBJ2-1, with TRBD2 as a possible D gene (6 bases). The CDR3 is made up of 16 amino acids. The V gene lost 0 bases and the J gene lost 0 bases, with 9 bases spanning the gap. The V gene's germline CDR1 is LGHNA and CDR2 YNFKEQ. The CDR3 region has the DNA TGTGCCAGCAGCCAAGAGACCGGGAGCTCCTACAATGAGCAGTTCTTC. Translation gives CASSQETGSSYNEQFF.

V gene TRBV4-2 combines with J gene TRBJ2-2; D may correspond to TRBD1 or TRBD2 (6 bases each). The length of the CDR3 is 15 residues. Germline lookup yields CDR1 LGHNA and CDR2 YNFKEQ. V shed 0 bases and J shed 5 bases, with 10 bases lying between them. CDR3 in amino acids: CASSQEEGGTGELFF. CDR3 nucleotides: TGTGCCAGCAGCCAAGAGGAAGGGGGGACCGGGGAGCTGTTTTTT.

This clonotype was seen many times. This chain links TRBV7-9 with TRBJ2-7; 7 positions match TRBD1. Per the germline V gene, CDR1 is SEHNR and CDR2 is FQNEAQ (reference sequence). The CDR3 has 14 amino acids. The V segment lost 5 bases and the J segment 3 bases; nucleotides outside the gene matches: 7. The CDR3 coding sequence is TGTGCCAGCAGCGTAGGGACAGAGCGCTACGAGCAGTACTTC. It specifies CASSVGTERYEQYF.

This clonotype turned up a few times. This chain connects TRBV27 to TRBJ1-1; TRBD1 matches 7 bases. Germline trimming cut 3 bases from V and 2 bases from J; bases unmatched to any gene: 6. The CDR3 is made up of 15 amino acids. Per the germline V gene, CDR1 is MNHEY and CDR2 is SMNVEV (reference sequence). CDR3 nucleotide sequence: TGTGCCAGCAGTTTCTTCCGACAGGGTAACACTGAAGCTTTCTTT. The encoded protein is CASSFFRQGNTEAFF.

This clonotype has more than one count but fewer than ten. The J gene is TRBJ2-7, the V gene TRBV7-2; D is uncertain. Germline assignment: CDR1 SGHTA and CDR2 FQGNSA. This CDR3 has 16 residues. Trimming removed 5 bases at V and 5 bases at J, with 22 bases between. The CDR3 DNA reads TGTGCCAGCAGCCCCAACGCGGCAGGTACGGGCCACGAGCAGTACTTC. Protein sequence: CASSPNAAGTGHEQYF.

This clonotype was seen repeatedly, ten times or more. The rearrangement uses TRBV14 and TRBJ2-5; D gene uncertain. The germline V gene has CDR1 SGHDN and CDR2 FVKESK. The CDR3 is 14 amino acids. The V end lost 5 bases, the J end lost 2 bases, and 12 bases lay between the germline ends. DNA of the CDR3: TGTGCCAGCAGCGCCTGGACGGTACAAGAGACCCAGTACTTC. Amino acid sequence: CASSAWTVQETQYF.

The chain employs TRBV3-1 and TRBJ2-3; possibly TRBD2 for D (6 bases). This CDR3 is 16 amino acids long. The V gene's germline CDR1 is LGHDT and CDR2 YNNKEL (reference sequence). V was shortened by 0 bases and J by 1 base, with 11 bases between the two germline ends. CDR3 loop: CASSQDLWGGTDTQYF. The CDR3 region has the DNA TGTGCCAGCAGCCAAGATCTTTGGGGGGGCACAGATACGCAGTATTTT.

This clonotype was found a few times. The chain recombines TRBV20-1 with TRBJ2-7, with TRBD2 identical over 13 bases. The CDR3 is 16 residues long. V was pared by 6 bases and J by 0 bases, with 8 bases of the junction left unmatched. Per germline, CDR1 DFQATT and CDR2 SNEGSKA (reference sequence). CDR3 residues: CSATGTSGTSSYEQYF. The CDR3 DNA reads TGCAGTGCCACCGGGACTAGCGGGACAAGCTCCTACGAGCAGTACTTC.

V gene TRBV28 combines with J gene TRBJ2-3; 7 bases fit TRBD1. The germline V gene has CDR1 MDHEN and CDR2 SYDVKM. The CDR3 runs 15 residues. With V trimmed by 6 bases and J by 2 bases, 8 bases remained unmatched. CDR3 in DNA: TGTGCCAGCAGCGCCGACAGGGCCGCCACAGATACGCAGTATTTT. As protein: CASSADRAATDTQYF. Complete variable domain (other parts from reference TRBV28 and TRBJ2-3): DVKVTQSSRYLVKRTGEKVFLECVQDMDHENMFWYRQDPGLGLRLIYFSYDVKMKEKGDIPEGYSVSREKKERFSLILESASTNQTSMYLCASSADRAATDTQYFGPGTRLTVL.

This clonotype was seen ten or more times. The rearrangement links TRBV20-1 to TRBJ2-3; D is perhaps TRBD2 (6 bases). Germline CDR1 DFQATT, CDR2 SNEGSKA (reference sequence). V lost 4 bases to trimming and J lost 2 bases, with 16 bases between them. This CDR3 comprises 15 residues. In DNA, the CDR3 is TGCAGTGCTACTCCGGGACTCCCCTACACAGATACGCAGTATTTT. Translating it yields CSATPGLPYTDTQYF.

The V gene is TRBV6-1, the J gene TRBJ1-2; 9 bases map to TRBD1. The junction had 8 bases not matched to a gene; V was cut back by 6 bases and J by 6 bases. This CDR3 has 14 residues. Germline CDR1 and CDR2: MNHNS and SASEGT. The CDR3 loop is CASSEMGTGNGYTF. The CDR3 region has the DNA TGTGCCAGCAGCGAGATGGGGACAGGGAATGGCTACACCTTC.

This clonotype was found many times. The chain carries TRBV5-1 and TRBJ2-7; 8 positions match TRBD1. Per the germline V gene, CDR1 is SGHRS and CDR2 is YFSETQ. V shed 3 bases, J shed 7 bases, and the junction held 6 bases outside the gene matches. This CDR3 is 13 amino acids long. CDR3: CASSSGQAGEQYF. The CDR3 coding sequence is TGCGCCAGCAGCTCGGGACAGGCGGGGGAGCAGTACTTC.

In this sample, this clonotype turned up a few times. The chain uses TRBV21-1 and TRBJ2-1; the table names TRBD1, a call not compared with the DNA. TRBV21-1 is a documented pseudogene. The CDR3 loop spans 13 amino acids. CDR3: CASSKDNRGEQFF. Written as DNA, the CDR3 is TGTGCCAGCAGCAAAGACAACAGGGGGGAGCAGTTCTTC.

This clonotype has at least ten counts. V and J are TRBV29-1 and TRBJ2-7, with TRBD2 matching 8 bases. V was clipped by 6 bases and J by 6 bases; unmatched bases: 10. The CDR3 loop spans 13 amino acids. Germline V lookup: CDR1 SQVTM, CDR2 ANQGSEA. The DNA of the CDR3 is TGCAGCGTATCTTTAGCGGGAAGGGGCGAGCAGTACTTC. This sequence encodes CSVSLAGRGEQYF.

This clonotype occurred a few times. The chain links TRBV6-2 or TRBV6-3 to TRBJ2-7; TRBD1 matches at 8 bases. V was clipped by 1 base and J by 3 bases; unmatched bases: 2. The germline gives CDR1 MNHEY, CDR2 SVGEGT. The CDR3 is 14 amino acids. CDR3 in amino acids: CASSYFGQGYEQYF. The CDR3 nucleotides read TGTGCCAGCAGTTACTTTGGACAGGGCTACGAGCAGTACTTC.

This chain joins TRBV15 and TRBJ2-1; D might be TRBD2 (6 bases). V gave up 3 bases and J gave up 0 bases, with 9 bases separating them. This CDR3 comprises 15 residues. Germline values: CDR1 LNHNV, CDR2 YYDKDF (reference sequence). The DNA for the CDR3 is TGTGCCACCAGCAGTCCGGGACTCTCCTACAATGAGCAGTTCTTC. It encodes CATSSPGLSYNEQFF.

This clonotype was picked up a small number of times. The chain employs TRBV11-2 and TRBJ2-7; D remains ambiguous. There are 16 residues in the CDR3. CDR1 SGHAT and CDR2 FQNNGV come from the germline V gene. V was pared by 5 bases and J by 2 bases, with 19 bases between. The DNA for the CDR3 is TGTGCCAGCAGCATCCCAGGCCATGCCCTGGCCTACGAGCAGTACTTC. Amino acids: CASSIPGHALAYEQYF.